Listed below are T cell receptor beta chains from one sample, sequenced in a study of response to subunit inactivated influenza vaccine. TCRdb recomputed calls from the RT-PCR reads with MiXCR, one row per CDR3 protein. The repertoire holds about 800,000 distinct CDR3 sequences, less than 25% seen once, with 9.5% to 13% in the top ten. This specimen was PBMCs from blood, taken 5 to 6 days after vaccination. These receptor sequences come from a man aged 45-60 years who received an inactivated influenza vaccine. The CDR3 runs from the conserved cysteine through the conserved F or W. The order of the fields is V gene, CDR3 length, J gene, D gene, clone size, CDR3 protein, CDR3 DNA. The D gene is left open where the match is weak. Clone size is not always given. Where it is, it says once, few, many or a class for expanded clones.

V gene: TRBV20-1; CDR3 length: 13; J gene: TRBJ2-3; D gene: TRBD2; clone size: .; CDR3 protein: CSARLAGEDTQYF; CDR3 DNA: TGCAGCGCGAGACTAGCGGGGGAAGATACGCAGTATTTT
V gene: TRBV20-1; CDR3 length: 12; J gene: TRBJ2-7; D gene: .; clone size: .; CDR3 protein: CSARVKTYEQYF; CDR3 DNA: TGCAGTGCTAGAGTCAAAACCTACGAGCAGTACTTC
V gene: TRBV9; CDR3 length: 14; J gene: TRBJ1-1; D gene: .; clone size: .; CDR3 protein: CASSVDREGTEAFF; CDR3 DNA: TGTGCCAGCAGCGTAGACAGGGAGGGCACTGAAGCTTTCTTT
V gene: TRBV4-1; CDR3 length: 15; J gene: TRBJ2-7; D gene: .; clone size: .; CDR3 protein: CASSQDRQVTYEQYF; CDR3 DNA: TGCGCCAGCAGCCAAGATCGACAGGTAACCTACGAGCAGTACTTC
V gene: TRBV19; CDR3 length: 14; J gene: TRBJ2-7; D gene: .; clone size: .; CDR3 protein: CASSILGWDYEQYF; CDR3 DNA: TGTGCCAGTAGTATTTTGGGCTGGGACTACGAGCAGTACTTC
V gene: TRBV5-1; CDR3 length: 12; J gene: TRBJ1-1; D gene: .; clone size: many; CDR3 protein: CASSLRGTEAFF; CDR3 DNA: TGTGCCAGCAGCCTTCGGGGGACTGAAGCTTTCTTT
V gene: TRBV2; CDR3 length: 15; J gene: TRBJ2-7; D gene: TRBD1; clone size: .; CDR3 protein: CASSGRDRGRNEQYF; CDR3 DNA: TGTGCCAGCAGTGGGAGGGACAGGGGGCGGAACGAGCAGTACTTC
V gene: TRBV25-1; CDR3 length: 10; J gene: TRBJ2-7; D gene: .; clone size: .; CDR3 protein: CASSYHEQYF; CDR3 DNA: TGTGCCAGCAGTTACCACGAGCAGTACTTC
V gene: TRBV5-5; CDR3 length: 15; J gene: TRBJ2-3; D gene: .; clone size: .; CDR3 protein: CASSPIDSSTDTQYF; CDR3 DNA: TGTGCCAGCAGCCCGATAGACAGTAGCACAGATACGCAGTATTTT
V gene: TRBV27; CDR3 length: 13; J gene: TRBJ2-5; D gene: .; clone size: few; CDR3 protein: CASSFGRFETQYF; CDR3 DNA: TGTGCCAGCAGTTTTGGCAGGTTTGAGACCCAGTACTTC
V gene: TRBV7-9; CDR3 length: 15; J gene: TRBJ2-7; D gene: TRBD1; clone size: few; CDR3 protein: CASSFRQGLVYEQYF; CDR3 DNA: TGTGCCAGCAGCTTCCGACAGGGCTTGGTCTACGAGCAGTACTTC
V gene: TRBV3-1; CDR3 length: 16; J gene: TRBJ2-1; D gene: TRBD1; clone size: few; CDR3 protein: CASRPRVGTAYNEQFF; CDR3 DNA: TGTGCCAGCAGGCCAAGAGTAGGGACAGCCTACAATGAGCAGTTCTTC
V gene: TRBV5-1; CDR3 length: 16; J gene: TRBJ1-2; D gene: TRBD1; clone size: few; CDR3 protein: CASSPEGQSIADGYTF; CDR3 DNA: TGCGCCAGCAGCCCTGAGGGACAGTCCATCGCCGATGGCTACACCTTC
V gene: TRBV28; CDR3 length: 14; J gene: TRBJ2-1; D gene: .; clone size: .; CDR3 protein: CASSPEGEYNEQFF; CDR3 DNA: TGTGCCAGCAGTCCCGAAGGAGAGTACAATGAGCAGTTCTTC
V gene: TRBV5-1; CDR3 length: 17; J gene: TRBJ1-2; D gene: .; clone size: .; CDR3 protein: CASSLATGTGLNYGYTF; CDR3 DNA: TGCGCCAGCAGCTTGGCAACAGGTACCGGACTTAACTATGGCTACACCTTC
V gene: TRBV5-1; CDR3 length: 16; J gene: TRBJ2-7; D gene: TRBD2; clone size: .; CDR3 protein: CASSPGTSIFVDEQYF; CDR3 DNA: TGCGCCAGCAGCCCCGGGACTAGCATTTTCGTCGACGAGCAGTACTTC
V gene: TRBV4-3; CDR3 length: 14; J gene: TRBJ1-2; D gene: .; clone size: .; CDR3 protein: CASSQDIGNYGYTF; CDR3 DNA: TGCGCCAGCAGCCAAGATATAGGGAACTATGGCTACACCTTC
V gene: TRBV18; CDR3 length: 17; J gene: TRBJ2-1; D gene: TRBD2; clone size: .; CDR3 protein: CASSPPSGTSGSGEQFF; CDR3 DNA: TGTGCCAGCTCACCACCTTCCGGGACTAGCGGGAGCGGTGAGCAGTTCTTC
V gene: TRBV5-1; CDR3 length: 13; J gene: TRBJ2-5; D gene: .; clone size: few; CDR3 protein: CASSNPGIETQYF; CDR3 DNA: TGCGCCAGCAGCAACCCAGGGATAGAGACCCAGTACTTC
V gene: TRBV30; CDR3 length: 11; J gene: TRBJ2-7; D gene: .; clone size: .; CDR3 protein: CAWSVNWEQYF; CDR3 DNA: TGTGCCTGGAGTGTAAACTGGGAGCAGTACTTC
V gene: TRBV9; CDR3 length: 15; J gene: TRBJ2-1; D gene: .; clone size: .; CDR3 protein: CASSPDRRGRNEQFF; CDR3 DNA: TGTGCCAGCAGCCCGGACAGGAGGGGGCGAAATGAGCAGTTCTTC
V gene: TRBV24-1; CDR3 length: 14; J gene: TRBJ2-1; D gene: TRBD2; clone size: .; CDR3 protein: CATSVGGGRYEQFF; CDR3 DNA: TGTGCCACCAGTGTCGGGGGAGGGCGATATGAGCAGTTCTTC
V gene: TRBV20-1; CDR3 length: 14; J gene: TRBJ2-2; D gene: TRBD1; clone size: few; CDR3 protein: CSAGTGLNTGELFF; CDR3 DNA: TGCAGTGCTGGGACAGGGCTTAACACCGGGGAGCTGTTTTTT
V gene: TRBV4-2; CDR3 length: 13; J gene: TRBJ2-5; D gene: .; clone size: many; CDR3 protein: CASSQDRVETQYF; CDR3 DNA: TGCGCCAGCAGCCAAGATCGGGTAGAGACCCAGTACTTC
V gene: TRBV6-1; CDR3 length: 16; J gene: TRBJ2-2; D gene: TRBD1; clone size: few; CDR3 protein: CASRTGFEVNTGELFF; CDR3 DNA: TGTGCCAGCCGGACAGGGTTTGAAGTGAACACCGGGGAGCTGTTTTTT
V gene: TRBV20-1; CDR3 length: 15; J gene: TRBJ2-5; D gene: .; clone size: .; CDR3 protein: CSARDWGGQQETQYF; CDR3 DNA: TGCAGTGCTAGAGATTGGGGAGGACAACAAGAGACCCAGTACTTC
V gene: TRBV5-6; CDR3 length: 17; J gene: TRBJ1-6; D gene: TRBD1; clone size: .; CDR3 protein: CASSSRTGSNRHSPLHF; CDR3 DNA: TGTGCCAGCAGCTCCCGGACAGGGTCTAATAGGCATTCACCCCTCCACTTT
V gene: TRBV20-1; CDR3 length: 12; J gene: TRBJ2-7; D gene: .; clone size: .; CDR3 protein: CSAPKGVYEQYF; CDR3 DNA: TGCAGTGCCCCGAAGGGGGTCTACGAGCAGTACTTC
V gene: TRBV29-1; CDR3 length: 13; J gene: TRBJ2-3; D gene: .; clone size: .; CDR3 protein: CSVSGRLGDTQYF; CDR3 DNA: TGCAGCGTTTCCGGGAGACTCGGAGATACACAGTATTTT
V gene: TRBV6-1; CDR3 length: 15; J gene: TRBJ2-3; D gene: .; clone size: few; CDR3 protein: CASSEGPGEYDTQYF; CDR3 DNA: TGTGCCAGCAGTGAAGGGCCAGGGGAGTACGATACGCAGTATTTT
V gene: TRBV6-1; CDR3 length: 15; J gene: TRBJ2-3; D gene: .; clone size: .; CDR3 protein: CASSEVRASTDTQYF; CDR3 DNA: TGTGCCAGCAGTGAGGTCAGGGCTTCCACAGATACGCAGTATTTT
V gene: TRBV4-1; CDR3 length: 13; J gene: TRBJ2-3; D gene: .; clone size: .; CDR3 protein: CASAWKSPDTQYF; CDR3 DNA: TGCGCCAGCGCATGGAAGTCGCCAGATACGCAGTATTTT
V gene: TRBV9; CDR3 length: 15; J gene: TRBJ2-2; D gene: .; clone size: .; CDR3 protein: CASRAKQGGTGELFF; CDR3 DNA: TGTGCCAGCAGAGCAAAACAGGGAGGAACCGGGGAGCTGTTTTTT
V gene: TRBV30; CDR3 length: 14; J gene: TRBJ2-1; D gene: TRBD2; clone size: .; CDR3 protein: CAWTPGLASNEQFF; CDR3 DNA: TGTGCCTGGACTCCGGGACTAGCCTCCAATGAGCAGTTCTTC
V gene: TRBV12-3/TRBV12-4; CDR3 length: 12; J gene: TRBJ2-1; D gene: .; clone size: .; CDR3 protein: CASSFKYNEQFF; CDR3 DNA: TGTGCCAGCAGTTTTAAGTACAATGAGCAGTTCTTC
V gene: TRBV20-1; CDR3 length: 13; J gene: TRBJ2-2; D gene: TRBD2; clone size: .; CDR3 protein: CSAPSGGAGELFF; CDR3 DNA: TGCAGTGCTCCCAGCGGGGGGGCCGGGGAGCTGTTTTTT
V gene: TRBV10-3; CDR3 length: 15; J gene: TRBJ2-1; D gene: .; clone size: .; CDR3 protein: CAISIGVNRNNEQFF; CDR3 DNA: TGTGCCATCTCTATCGGTGTTAATCGTAACAATGAGCAGTTCTTC
V gene: TRBV25-1; CDR3 length: 12; J gene: TRBJ1-2; D gene: .; clone size: few; CDR3 protein: CASGSLTRGYTF; CDR3 DNA: TGTGCCAGCGGGTCCCTCACACGAGGCTACACCTTC
V gene: TRBV29-1; CDR3 length: 13; J gene: TRBJ1-1; D gene: .; clone size: .; CDR3 protein: CSVVLGLNTEAFF; CDR3 DNA: TGCAGCGTTGTTTTGGGGCTGAACACTGAAGCTTTCTTT
V gene: TRBV20-1; CDR3 length: 17; J gene: TRBJ2-5; D gene: .; clone size: .; CDR3 protein: CSARGLARMSAKETQYF; CDR3 DNA: TGCAGTGCTAGAGGTCTAGCCCGAATGTCAGCCAAAGAGACCCAGTACTTC
V gene: TRBV7-9; CDR3 length: 14; J gene: TRBJ2-7; D gene: .; clone size: few; CDR3 protein: CASSLGGTHYEQYF; CDR3 DNA: TGTGCCAGCAGCTTAGGGGGGACACACTACGAGCAGTACTTC
V gene: TRBV20-1; CDR3 length: 14; J gene: TRBJ2-3; D gene: .; clone size: .; CDR3 protein: CTAPPAGSTDTQYF; CDR3 DNA: TGCACTGCCCCCCCTGCGGGTAGCACAGATACGCAGTATTTT
V gene: TRBV2; CDR3 length: 13; J gene: TRBJ2-7; D gene: .; clone size: .; CDR3 protein: CASTGVGSYEQYF; CDR3 DNA: TGTGCCAGCACGGGGGTTGGCTCCTACGAGCAGTACTTC
V gene: TRBV25-1; CDR3 length: 10; J gene: TRBJ2-5; D gene: .; clone size: few; CDR3 protein: CASRQETQYF; CDR3 DNA: TGTGCCAGCAGACAGGAGACCCAGTACTTC
V gene: TRBV12-3/TRBV12-4; CDR3 length: 12; J gene: TRBJ2-7; D gene: .; clone size: few; CDR3 protein: CASRGVPYEQYF; CDR3 DNA: TGTGCCAGCCGAGGGGTCCCCTACGAGCAGTACTTC
V gene: TRBV3-1; CDR3 length: 12; J gene: TRBJ2-1; D gene: .; clone size: .; CDR3 protein: CASSQDRAKQFF; CDR3 DNA: TGTGCCAGCAGCCAAGACCGCGCAAAGCAGTTCTTC
V gene: TRBV6-5; CDR3 length: 14; J gene: TRBJ2-1; D gene: .; clone size: .; CDR3 protein: CASSYRTDGGEQFF; CDR3 DNA: TGTGCCAGCAGTTACCGGACAGATGGGGGTGAGCAGTTCTTC
V gene: TRBV29-1; CDR3 length: 16; J gene: TRBJ2-3; D gene: .; clone size: few; CDR3 protein: CSVVIHAGRSTDTQYF; CDR3 DNA: TGCAGCGTGGTTATACACGCGGGCCGTAGCACAGATACGCAGTATTTT
V gene: TRBV10-2; CDR3 length: 15; J gene: TRBJ2-1; D gene: .; clone size: few; CDR3 protein: CASSVNSGVGNEQFF; CDR3 DNA: TGCGCCAGCAGTGTAAACAGTGGAGTCGGGAATGAGCAGTTCTTC
V gene: TRBV15; CDR3 length: 15; J gene: TRBJ2-2; D gene: .; clone size: .; CDR3 protein: CATSRRTVTTGELFF; CDR3 DNA: TGTGCCACCAGCAGACGGACCGTAACGACCGGGGAGCTGTTTTTT
V gene: TRBV20-1; CDR3 length: 17; J gene: TRBJ2-3; D gene: TRBD2; clone size: few; CDR3 protein: CSATTRTSGTSTDTQYF; CDR3 DNA: TGCAGTGCCACAACTAGGACTAGCGGAACTAGCACAGATACGCAGTATTTT
V gene: TRBV29-1; CDR3 length: 11; J gene: TRBJ2-2; D gene: .; clone size: many; CDR3 protein: CSVSRTGELFF; CDR3 DNA: TGCAGCGTTTCCCGGACCGGGGAGCTGTTTTTT
V gene: TRBV9; CDR3 length: 18; J gene: TRBJ2-7; D gene: TRBD2; clone size: few; CDR3 protein: CASSAGGPTSGITYEQYF; CDR3 DNA: TGTGCCAGCAGCGCAGGCGGACCGACTAGCGGGATTACCTACGAGCAGTACTTC
V gene: TRBV5-1; CDR3 length: 14; J gene: TRBJ2-2; D gene: TRBD1; clone size: few; CDR3 protein: CASTGRGQTGELFF; CDR3 DNA: TGCGCCAGCACCGGCAGGGGGCAAACCGGGGAGCTGTTTTTT
V gene: TRBV20-1; CDR3 length: 15; J gene: TRBJ1-4; D gene: .; clone size: few; CDR3 protein: CSATHRVAANEKLFF; CDR3 DNA: TGCAGTGCTACCCACAGGGTGGCGGCTAATGAAAAACTGTTTTTT
V gene: TRBV5-1; CDR3 length: 18; J gene: TRBJ2-2; D gene: .; clone size: .; CDR3 protein: CASSPLGMSSRGTGELFF; CDR3 DNA: TGCGCCAGCAGTCCACTCGGTATGTCATCCCGAGGCACCGGGGAGCTGTTTTTT
V gene: TRBV29-1; CDR3 length: 13; J gene: TRBJ2-7; D gene: .; clone size: few; CDR3 protein: CSVVGARTYEQYF; CDR3 DNA: TGCAGCGTTGTGGGTGCCCGAACCTACGAGCAGTACTTC
V gene: TRBV7-9; CDR3 length: 15; J gene: TRBJ2-7; D gene: TRBD2; clone size: few; CDR3 protein: CASSPKREGGYEQYF; CDR3 DNA: TGTGCCAGCAGCCCAAAGCGGGAGGGCGGGTACGAGCAGTACTTC
V gene: TRBV20-1; CDR3 length: 14; J gene: TRBJ2-7; D gene: .; clone size: .; CDR3 protein: CSAAPIGPGNEQYF; CDR3 DNA: TGCAGTGCCGCACCCATCGGGCCCGGCAACGAGCAGTACTTC